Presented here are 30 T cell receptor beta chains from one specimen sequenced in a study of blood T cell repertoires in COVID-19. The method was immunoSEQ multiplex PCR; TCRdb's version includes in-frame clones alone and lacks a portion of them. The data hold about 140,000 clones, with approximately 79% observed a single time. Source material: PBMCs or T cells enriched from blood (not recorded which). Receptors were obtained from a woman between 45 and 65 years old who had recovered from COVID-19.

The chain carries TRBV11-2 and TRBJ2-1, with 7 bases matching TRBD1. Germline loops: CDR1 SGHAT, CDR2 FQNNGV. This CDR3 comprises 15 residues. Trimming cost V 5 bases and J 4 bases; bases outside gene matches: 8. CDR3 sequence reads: CASSTGTAFYNEQFF. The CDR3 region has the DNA TGTGCCAGCAGCACGGGGACAGCTTTTTACAATGAGCAGTTCTTC.

As DNA, the CDR3 is TGCGCCAGCAGCCAACTACAGGTTGCCACCGGGGAGCTGTTTTTT. It yields the protein CASSQLQVATGELFF. The V gene is TRBV4-1, the J gene TRBJ2-2, with D possibly TRBD1 on 5 matching bases. Trimming pared 2 bases from V and 4 bases from J, leaving 11 bases between. Germline CDR1 and CDR2: MGHRA and YSYEKL. CDR3 length: 15 residues.

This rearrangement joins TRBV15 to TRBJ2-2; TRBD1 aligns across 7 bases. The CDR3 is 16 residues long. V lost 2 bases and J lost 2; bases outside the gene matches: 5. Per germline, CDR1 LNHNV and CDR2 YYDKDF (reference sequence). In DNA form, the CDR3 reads TGTGCCACCAGCAGACCTGACAGGGTTAACACCGGGGAGCTGTTTTTT. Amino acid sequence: CATSRPDRVNTGELFF.

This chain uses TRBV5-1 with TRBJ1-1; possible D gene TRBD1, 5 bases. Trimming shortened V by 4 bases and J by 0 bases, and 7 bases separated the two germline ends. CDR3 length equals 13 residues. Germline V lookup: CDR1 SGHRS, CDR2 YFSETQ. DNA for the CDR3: TGCGCCAGCAGCACGGACATGAACACTGAAGCTTTCTTT. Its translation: CASSTDMNTEAFF.

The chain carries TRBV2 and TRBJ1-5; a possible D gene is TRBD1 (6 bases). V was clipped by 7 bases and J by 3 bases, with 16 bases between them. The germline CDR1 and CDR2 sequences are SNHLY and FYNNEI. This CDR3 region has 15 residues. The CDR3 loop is CASTQTGRNNQPQHF. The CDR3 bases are TGTGCCAGCACCCAAACAGGGCGGAACAATCAGCCCCAGCATTTT.

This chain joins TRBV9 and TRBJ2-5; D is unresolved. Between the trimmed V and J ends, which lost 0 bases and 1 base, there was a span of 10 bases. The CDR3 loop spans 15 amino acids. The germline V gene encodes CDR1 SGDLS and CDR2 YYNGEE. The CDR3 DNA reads TGTGCCAGCAGCGTAGCACTTACTCTCCAAGAGACCCAGTACTTC. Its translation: CASSVALTLQETQYF.

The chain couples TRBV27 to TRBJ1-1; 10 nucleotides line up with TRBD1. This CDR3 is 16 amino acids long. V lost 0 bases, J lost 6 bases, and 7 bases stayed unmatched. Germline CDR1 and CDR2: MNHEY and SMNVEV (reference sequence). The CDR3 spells CASSLSRGQGRPEAFF. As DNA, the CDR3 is TGTGCCAGCAGTTTATCGAGGGGACAGGGGAGGCCTGAAGCTTTCTTT.

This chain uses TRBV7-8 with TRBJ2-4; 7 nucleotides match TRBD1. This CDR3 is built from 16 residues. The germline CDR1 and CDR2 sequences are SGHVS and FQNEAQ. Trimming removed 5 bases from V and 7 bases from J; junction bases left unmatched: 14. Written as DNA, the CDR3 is TGTGCCAGCAGCCCCACAGGGGATCCTGTTTGGAACATTCAGTACTTC. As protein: CASSPTGDPVWNIQYF.

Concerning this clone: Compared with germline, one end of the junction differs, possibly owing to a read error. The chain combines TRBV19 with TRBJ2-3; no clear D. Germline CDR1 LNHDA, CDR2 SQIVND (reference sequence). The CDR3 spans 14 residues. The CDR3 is CASSRSLSTNTQYF. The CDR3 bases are TGTGCCAGTAGTAGAAGTCTCTCCACAAATACGCAGTATTTT. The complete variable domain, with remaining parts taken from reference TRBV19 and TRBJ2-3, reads DGGITQSPKYLFRKEGQNVTLSCEQNLNHDAMYWYRQDPGQGLRLIYYSQIVNDFQKGDIAEGYSVSREKKESFPLTVTSAQKNPTAFYLCASSRSLSTNTQYFGPGTRLTVL.

CDR3: CASSLPIFGYEQYF. CDR3 in DNA: TGTGCCAGCAGTTTACCGATATTCGGCTACGAGCAGTACTTC. This chain links TRBV28 with TRBJ2-7; unclear D gene. The V gene's germline CDR1 is MDHEN and CDR2 SYDVKM. This CDR3 has 14 residues. Trimming removed 2 bases from V and 3 bases from J, with 11 bases in between.

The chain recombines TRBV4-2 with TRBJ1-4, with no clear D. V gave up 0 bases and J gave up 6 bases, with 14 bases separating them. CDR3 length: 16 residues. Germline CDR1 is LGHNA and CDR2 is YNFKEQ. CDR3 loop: CASSQDLRAGYEKLFF. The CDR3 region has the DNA TGTGCCAGCAGCCAAGATTTGAGGGCCGGTTATGAAAAACTGTTTTTT.

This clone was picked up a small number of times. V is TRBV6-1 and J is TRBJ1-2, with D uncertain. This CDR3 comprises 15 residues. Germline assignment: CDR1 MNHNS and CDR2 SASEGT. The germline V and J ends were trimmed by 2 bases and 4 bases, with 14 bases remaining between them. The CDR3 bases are TGTGCCAGCAGTGAACTTCATAGTCGGAGCTATGGCTACACCTTC. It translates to CASSELHSRSYGYTF.

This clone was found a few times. CDR3 protein: CSVRTGGNQPQHF. Here the CDR3 DNA reads TGCAGCGTCCGGACAGGGGGGAATCAGCCCCAGCATTTT. The chain combines TRBV29-1 with TRBJ1-5; TRBD1 matches at 10 bases. The length of the CDR3 is 13 residues. Unmatched junction bases numbered 3, after V lost 6 bases and J lost 4 bases. Germline V CDR1 and CDR2: SQVTM, ANQGSEA.

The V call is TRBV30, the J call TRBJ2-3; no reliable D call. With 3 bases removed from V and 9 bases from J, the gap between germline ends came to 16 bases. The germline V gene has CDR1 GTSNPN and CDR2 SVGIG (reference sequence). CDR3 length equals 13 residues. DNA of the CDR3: TGTGCCTGGAGGCTCACTGGTCCCGGGACGCAGTATTTT. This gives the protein CAWRLTGPGTQYF. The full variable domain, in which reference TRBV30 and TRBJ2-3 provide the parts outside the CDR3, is SQTIHQWPATLVQPVGSPLSLECTVEGTSNPNLYWYRQAAGRGLQLLFYSVGIGQISSEVPQNLSASRPQDRQFILSSKKLLLSDSGFYLCAWRLTGPGTQYFGPGTRLTVL.

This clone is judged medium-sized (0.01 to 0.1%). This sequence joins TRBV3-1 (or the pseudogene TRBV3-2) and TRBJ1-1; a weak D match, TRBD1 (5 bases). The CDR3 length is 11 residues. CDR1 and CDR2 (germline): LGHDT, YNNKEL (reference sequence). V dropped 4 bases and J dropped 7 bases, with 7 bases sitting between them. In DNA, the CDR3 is TGTGCCAGCAGCCTCACAGGTGAAGCTTTCTTT. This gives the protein CASSLTGEAFF.

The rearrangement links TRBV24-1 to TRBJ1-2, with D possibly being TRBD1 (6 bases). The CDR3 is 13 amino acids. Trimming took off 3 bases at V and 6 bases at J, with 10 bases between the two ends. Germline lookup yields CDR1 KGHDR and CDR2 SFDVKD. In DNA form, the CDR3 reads TGTGCCACCAGTGATAGAACAGGGAATGGCTACACCTTC. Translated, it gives CATSDRTGNGYTF.

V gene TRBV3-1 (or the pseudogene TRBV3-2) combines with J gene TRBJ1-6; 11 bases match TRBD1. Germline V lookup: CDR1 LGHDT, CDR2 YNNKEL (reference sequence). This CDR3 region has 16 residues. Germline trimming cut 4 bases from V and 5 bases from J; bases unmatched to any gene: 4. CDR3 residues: CASSPRDRGDNSPLHF. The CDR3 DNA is TGTGCCAGCAGCCCTAGGGACAGGGGGGATAATTCACCCCTCCACTTT.

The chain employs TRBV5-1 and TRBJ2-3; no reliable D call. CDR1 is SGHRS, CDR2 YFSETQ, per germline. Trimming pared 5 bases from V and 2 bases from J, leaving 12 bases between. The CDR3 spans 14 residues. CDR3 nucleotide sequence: TGCGCCAGCAGTTTGCTCCTGGCCACAGATACGCAGTATTTT. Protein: CASSLLLATDTQYF.

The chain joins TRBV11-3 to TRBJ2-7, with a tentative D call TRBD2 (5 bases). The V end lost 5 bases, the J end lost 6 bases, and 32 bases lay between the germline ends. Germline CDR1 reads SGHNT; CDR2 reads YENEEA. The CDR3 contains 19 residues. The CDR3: CASSPPWGETPLIVCEQYF. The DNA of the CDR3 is TGTGCCAGCAGCCCGCCGTGGGGAGAAACGCCCCTCATCGTCTGCGAGCAGTACTTC.

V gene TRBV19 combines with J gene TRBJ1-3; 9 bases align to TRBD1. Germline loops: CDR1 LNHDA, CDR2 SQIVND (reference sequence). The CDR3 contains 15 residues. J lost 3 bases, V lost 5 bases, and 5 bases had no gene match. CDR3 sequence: CASSVGQGLGNTIYF. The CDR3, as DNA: TGTGCCAGTAGTGTGGGACAGGGTCTTGGAAACACCATATATTTT.

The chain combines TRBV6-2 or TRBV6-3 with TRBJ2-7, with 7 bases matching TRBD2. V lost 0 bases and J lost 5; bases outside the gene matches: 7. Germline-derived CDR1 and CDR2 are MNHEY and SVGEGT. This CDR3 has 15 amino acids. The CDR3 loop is CASSYSGRDWDEQYF. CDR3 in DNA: TGTGCCAGCAGTTACTCAGGGAGGGATTGGGACGAGCAGTACTTC.

The CDR3 sequence: CASRETGTRETQYF. Written as DNA, the CDR3 is TGTGCCAGCAGGGAAACGGGAACCAGAGAGACCCAGTACTTC. The chain has TRBV28 and TRBJ2-5; possible D gene TRBD2, 5 bases. Germline V lookup: CDR1 MDHEN, CDR2 SYDVKM. V was pared by 6 bases and J by 4 bases, with 15 bases between. CDR3 length: 14 amino acids.

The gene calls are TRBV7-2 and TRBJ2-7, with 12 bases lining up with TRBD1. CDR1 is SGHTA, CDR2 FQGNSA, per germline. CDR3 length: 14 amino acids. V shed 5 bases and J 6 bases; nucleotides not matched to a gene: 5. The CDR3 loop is CASSTGQGAFEQYF. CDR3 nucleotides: TGTGCCAGCAGCACGGGACAGGGGGCCTTCGAGCAGTACTTC.

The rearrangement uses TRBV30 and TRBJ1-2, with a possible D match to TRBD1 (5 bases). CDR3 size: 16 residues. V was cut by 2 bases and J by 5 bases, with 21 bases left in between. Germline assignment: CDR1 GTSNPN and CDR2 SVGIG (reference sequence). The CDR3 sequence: CAWSPPGPTGYYGYTF. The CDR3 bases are TGTGCCTGGAGTCCCCCCGGGCCAACAGGCTATTATGGCTACACCTTC.

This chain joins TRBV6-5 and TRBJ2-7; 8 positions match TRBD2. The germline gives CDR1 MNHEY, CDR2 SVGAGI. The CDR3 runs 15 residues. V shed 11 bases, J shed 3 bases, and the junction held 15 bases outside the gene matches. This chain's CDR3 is CASSPSGFGFYEQYF. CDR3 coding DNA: TGTGCCTCTTCCCCTAGCGGGTTCGGATTCTACGAGCAGTACTTC.

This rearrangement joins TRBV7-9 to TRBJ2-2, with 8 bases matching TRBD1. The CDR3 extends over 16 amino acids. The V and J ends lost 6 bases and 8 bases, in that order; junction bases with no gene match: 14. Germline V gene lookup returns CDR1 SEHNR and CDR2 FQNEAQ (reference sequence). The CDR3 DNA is TGTGCCAGCAGACCGGGACAGGTCTATCAATCGGGGGAGCTGTTTTTT. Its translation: CASRPGQVYQSGELFF.

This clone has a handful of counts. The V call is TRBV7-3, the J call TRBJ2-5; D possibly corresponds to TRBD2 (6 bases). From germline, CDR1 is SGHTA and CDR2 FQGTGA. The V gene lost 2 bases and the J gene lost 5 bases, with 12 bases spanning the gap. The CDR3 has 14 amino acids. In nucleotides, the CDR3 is TGTGCCAGCAGCTTATCAGGCGGGGAGGAGACCCAGTACTTC. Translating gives CASSLSGGEETQYF.

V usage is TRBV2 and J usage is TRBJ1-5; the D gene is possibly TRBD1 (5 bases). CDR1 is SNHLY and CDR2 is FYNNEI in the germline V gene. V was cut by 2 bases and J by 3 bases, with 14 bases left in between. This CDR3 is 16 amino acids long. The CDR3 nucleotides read TGTGCCAGCAGTGAATTGCGGGACCCTTACAATCAGCCCCAGCATTTT. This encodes CASSELRDPYNQPQHF.

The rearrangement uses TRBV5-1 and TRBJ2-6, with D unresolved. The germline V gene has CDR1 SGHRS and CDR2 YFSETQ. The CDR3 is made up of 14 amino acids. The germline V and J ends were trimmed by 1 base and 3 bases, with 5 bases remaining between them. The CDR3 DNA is TGCGCCAGCAGCTTGCCGGGTGGGGCCAACGTCCTGACTTTC. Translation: CASSLPGGANVLTF.

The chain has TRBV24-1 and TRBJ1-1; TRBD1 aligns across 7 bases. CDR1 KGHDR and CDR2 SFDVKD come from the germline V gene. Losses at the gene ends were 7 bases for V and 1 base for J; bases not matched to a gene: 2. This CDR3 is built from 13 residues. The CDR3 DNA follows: TGTGCCACCAGGGACAGGACGAACACTGAAGCTTTCTTT. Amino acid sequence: CATRDRTNTEAFF.